These T cell receptor beta chains were read from a single sample in a study of blood T cell repertoires in COVID-19. The table came from immunoSEQ multiplex PCR; TCRdb's copy has only in-frame clones and leaves some out. Among just over 95,000 clones, over 80% were seen once, and the ten largest hold about 18%. Sequenced input: peripheral blood. Receptors originate from a man at least 80 years old with acute or convalescent COVID-19. Both conserved end residues are part of each CDR3. D genes are given only for firm matches. Size values are once, few and many counts, or a class for expanded clones, and some rows have none.

V: TRBV19; J: TRBJ2-3; size: NA; D: NA; DNA: TGTGCCACCCGAGGGGGGGGGCCAAGAGATACGCAGTATTTT; CDR3: CATRGGGPRDTQYF
V: TRBV28; J: TRBJ1-4; size: NA; D: NA; DNA: TGTGCCAGCAGTTTGTATCGCAGGGTGAATGGGGAAAAACTGTTTTTT; CDR3: CASSLYRRVNGEKLFF
V: TRBV30; J: TRBJ1-4; size: NA; D: TRBD1; DNA: TGTGCCTCCTCGGGACAGTCTAATGAAAAACTGTTTTTT; CDR3: CASSGQSNEKLFF
V: TRBV5-1; J: TRBJ1-5; size: NA; D: NA; DNA: TGCGCCAGCAGCTTGGAGCAACGGGAGCTAGGTCCCCAGCATTTT; CDR3: CASSLEQRELGPQHF
V: TRBV6-1; J: TRBJ2-7; size: NA; D: NA; DNA: TGTGCCAGCAGTGAAGCGGGGGTCGGGGGGCTCTACGAGCAGTACTTC; CDR3: CASSEAGVGGLYEQYF
V: TRBV6-2/TRBV6-3; J: TRBJ1-1; size: NA; D: NA; DNA: TGTGCCAGCAGCATTGAGGGGGTGAGGGTCGCTGAAGCTTTCTTT; CDR3: CASSIEGVRVAEAFF
V: TRBV6-6; J: TRBJ2-7; size: NA; D: NA; DNA: TGTGCCAGCAGTTCCTTAGCGGTCTCCTACGAGCAGTACTTC; CDR3: CASSSLAVSYEQYF
V: TRBV27; J: TRBJ2-2; size: NA; D: NA; DNA: TGTGCCAGCAGCTCGAACAGGCCTCCAAGGACCGGGGAGCTGTTTTTT; CDR3: CASSSNRPPRTGELFF
V: TRBV5-6; J: TRBJ1-4; size: many; D: TRBD1; DNA: TGTGCCAGCAGCCTCGGGACAGTTTATGAAAAACTGTTTTTT; CDR3: CASSLGTVYEKLFF
V: TRBV9; J: TRBJ1-2; size: NA; D: NA; DNA: TGTGCCAGCAGCGTAGACAGGGTCCAGAACTATGGCTACACCTTC; CDR3: CASSVDRVQNYGYTF
V: TRBV30; J: TRBJ1-2; size: once; D: NA; DNA: TGTGCCGCGGACTCTACAGACTATGGCTACACCTTC; CDR3: CAADSTDYGYTF
V: TRBV5-6; J: TRBJ2-7; size: NA; D: TRBD1; DNA: TGTGCCAGCAGCTTATCGGGACAGGGAAGATCCTACGAGCAGTACTTC; CDR3: CASSLSGQGRSYEQYF
V: TRBV5-1; J: TRBJ1-3; size: NA; D: NA; DNA: TGCGCCAGCAGCCCAGGGATTGCTGGAAACACCATATATTTT; CDR3: CASSPGIAGNTIYF
V: TRBV6-5; J: TRBJ1-5; size: NA; D: TRBD1; DNA: TGTGCCAGCAGCCGGACAGGCCGCAATCAGCCCCAGCATTTT; CDR3: CASSRTGRNQPQHF
V: TRBV5-6; J: TRBJ1-1; size: few; D: NA; DNA: TGTGCCAGCAGCTTCCTGCGTCGGGGTGAAGCTTTCTTT; CDR3: CASSFLRRGEAFF
V: TRBV7-2; J: TRBJ2-1; size: NA; D: TRBD1; DNA: TGTGCCAGCAGCGGAGGGGACAGGGGGATGAATGAGCAGTTCTTC; CDR3: CASSGGDRGMNEQFF
V: TRBV6-2/TRBV6-3; J: TRBJ2-3; size: NA; D: NA; DNA: TGTGCCAGCAGTTACTCGATAGGTTATGAGGGAGATACGCAGTATTTT; CDR3: CASSYSIGYEGDTQYF
V: TRBV6-4; J: TRBJ2-5; size: NA; D: NA; DNA: TGTGCCAGCAGCTCCGGACCGGGGGAGACCCAGTACTTC; CDR3: CASSSGPGETQYF
V: TRBV7-9; J: TRBJ1-5; size: many; D: NA; DNA: TGTGCCAGCAGCTTAGCAGGGGATCAGCCCCAGCATTTT; CDR3: CASSLAGDQPQHF
V: TRBV6-5; J: TRBJ2-1; size: NA; D: NA; DNA: TGTGCCAGCAGTTACGAGAGGCGCCAGGGCAATGAGCAGTTCTTC; CDR3: CASSYERRQGNEQFF
V: TRBV6-5; J: TRBJ2-4; size: NA; D: TRBD1; DNA: TGTGCCAGCAGTTACTTCCAGGGGGTAGCCAAAAACATTCAGTACTTC; CDR3: CASSYFQGVAKNIQYF
V: TRBV7-2; J: TRBJ2-7; size: NA; D: TRBD2; DNA: TGTGCCAGCAGCCTCACTAGCGGGGGGTACGAGCAGTACTTC; CDR3: CASSLTSGGYEQYF
V: TRBV5-4; J: TRBJ2-3; size: NA; D: NA; DNA: TGTGCCAGCAGCTTGTCAGGGATCAGCGCAGATACGCAGTATTTT; CDR3: CASSLSGISADTQYF
V: TRBV4-1; J: TRBJ1-6; size: NA; D: TRBD1; DNA: TGCGCCAGCAGCCACCAACAGGGGACCAACCGGGAATGGATTCTTAATTCACCCCTCCACTTT; CDR3: CASSHQQGTNREWILNSPLHF
V: TRBV24-1; J: TRBJ2-5; size: NA; D: NA; DNA: TGTGCCACCAGTGTATCTACCGGGGAAGAGACCCAGTACTTC; CDR3: CATSVSTGEETQYF
V: TRBV20-1; J: TRBJ2-7; size: NA; D: NA; DNA: TGCAGTGCTAGAGTCTTCCACGAGCAGTACTTC; CDR3: CSARVFHEQYF
V: TRBV19; J: TRBJ1-4; size: few; D: NA; DNA: TGTGCCAGTAGTACGACAGGAACGCCTAATGAAAAACTGTTTTTT; CDR3: CASSTTGTPNEKLFF
V: TRBV12-3/TRBV12-4; J: TRBJ1-2; size: once; D: TRBD1; DNA: TGTGCCAGCAGCATAGACAGGGGCGCTGGCTACACCTTC; CDR3: CASSIDRGAGYTF
V: TRBV7-9; J: TRBJ1-2; size: NA; D: NA; DNA: TGTGCCAGCAGCTTTGGTTCTTCATCCCGGCGGGATAACTATGGCTACACCTTC; CDR3: CASSFGSSSRRDNYGYTF
V: TRBV5-8; J: TRBJ1-1; size: NA; D: TRBD1; DNA: TGTGCCAGCAGCCCGCGACAGGGGAGGACTGAAGCTTTCTTT; CDR3: CASSPRQGRTEAFF
V: TRBV12-3/TRBV12-4; J: TRBJ1-6; size: NA; D: NA; DNA: TGTGCCAGCAGTTTAAACTTTAATTCACCCCTCCACTTT; CDR3: CASSLNFNSPLHF
V: TRBV6-6; J: TRBJ1-2; size: NA; D: NA; DNA: TGTGCCAGCACTCACCTCGAGGCGAACTATGGCTACACCTTC; CDR3: CASTHLEANYGYTF
V: TRBV11-2; J: TRBJ1-2; size: many; D: TRBD1; DNA: TGTGCCAGCAGCCCGGCCCACCGGGACAGGGGGAGGAACTATGGCTACACCTTC; CDR3: CASSPAHRDRGRNYGYTF
V: TRBV3-1/TRBV3-2; J: TRBJ1-2; size: NA; D: NA; DNA: TGTGCCAGCAGCCAAGATGAAGGGGTGGATGGCTACACCTTC; CDR3: CASSQDEGVDGYTF
V: TRBV5-1; J: TRBJ1-1; size: few; D: TRBD1; DNA: TGCGCCAGCAGCTTGGCTGACAGGGACACTGAAGCTTTCTTT; CDR3: CASSLADRDTEAFF
V: TRBV30; J: TRBJ2-7; size: NA; D: TRBD2; DNA: TGTGCCTGGAGGCCCGGCGGGGGAGGCTCCTACGAGCAGTACTTC; CDR3: CAWRPGGGGSYEQYF
V: TRBV5-1; J: TRBJ2-5; size: NA; D: TRBD2; DNA: TGCGCCAGCAGCTTGGCTGGGACTAGCGGGGAGACCCAGTACTTC; CDR3: CASSLAGTSGETQYF
V: TRBV12-3/TRBV12-4; J: TRBJ1-2; size: NA; D: NA; DNA: TGTGCCAGCAGTTCAGGCAATAGCTACACCTTC; CDR3: CASSSGNSYTF
V: TRBV6-2/TRBV6-3; J: TRBJ2-7; size: few; D: TRBD1; DNA: TGTGCCAGCAGTCAAAACCTACCGGGACAGGGGGCGTTGAAGAACTTC; CDR3: CASSQNLPGQGALKNF
V: TRBV6-2/TRBV6-3; J: TRBJ2-3; size: NA; D: TRBD2; DNA: TGTGCCAGCAGTTACTCCCTAGCGGGGGGACCCACAGATACGCAGTATTTT; CDR3: CASSYSLAGGPTDTQYF
V: TRBV24-1; J: TRBJ1-5; size: few; D: TRBD1; DNA: TGTGCCACCAGTCGACAGGGCAGCAATCAGCCCCAGCATTTT; CDR3: CATSRQGSNQPQHF
V: TRBV18; J: TRBJ2-7; size: NA; D: TRBD1; DNA: TGTGCCAGCTCAGCCCGGGACAGTTACGAGCAGTACTTC; CDR3: CASSARDSYEQYF
V: TRBV18; J: TRBJ2-6; size: NA; D: TRBD1; DNA: TGTGCCAGCTCACCAAGACAGGGTAGCTCTGGGGCCAACGTCCTGACTTTC; CDR3: CASSPRQGSSGANVLTF
V: TRBV5-1; J: TRBJ1-4; size: NA; D: NA; DNA: TGCGCCAGCAGCTTAGTTTCCGGGTCGAAGAATGAAAAACTGTTTTTT; CDR3: CASSLVSGSKNEKLFF
V: TRBV25-1; J: TRBJ1-4; size: NA; D: TRBD1; DNA: TGTGCCAGCAGTGATACAGGGGGCGCGGAGGAAAAACTGTTTTTT; CDR3: CASSDTGGAEEKLFF
V: TRBV5-1; J: TRBJ2-5; size: NA; D: NA; DNA: TGCGCCAGCAGCTTCGGTAGGACAGAAGAGACCCAGTACTTC; CDR3: CASSFGRTEETQYF
V: TRBV10-2; J: TRBJ1-1; size: once; D: NA; DNA: TGCGCCAGTGGATCGGGGGGCACTGAAGCTTTCTTT; CDR3: CASGSGGTEAFF
V: TRBV4-3; J: TRBJ2-7; size: few; D: TRBD1; DNA: TGCGCCAGCAGCCAAGCCGGACAGGGGTCCTACGAGCAGTACTTC; CDR3: CASSQAGQGSYEQYF